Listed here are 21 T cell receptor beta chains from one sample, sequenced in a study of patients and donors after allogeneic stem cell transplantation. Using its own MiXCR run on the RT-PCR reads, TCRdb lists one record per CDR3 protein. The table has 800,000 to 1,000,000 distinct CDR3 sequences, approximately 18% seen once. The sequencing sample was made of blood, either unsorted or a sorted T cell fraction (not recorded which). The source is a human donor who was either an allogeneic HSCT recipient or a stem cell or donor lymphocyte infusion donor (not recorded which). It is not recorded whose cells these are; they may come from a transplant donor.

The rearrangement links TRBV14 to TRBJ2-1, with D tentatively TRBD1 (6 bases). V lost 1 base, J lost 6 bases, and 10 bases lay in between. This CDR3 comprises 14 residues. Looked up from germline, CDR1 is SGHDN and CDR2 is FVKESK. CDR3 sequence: CASSQVGAGNEQFF. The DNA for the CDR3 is TGTGCCAGCAGCCAAGTGGGGGCAGGCAATGAGCAGTTCTTC.

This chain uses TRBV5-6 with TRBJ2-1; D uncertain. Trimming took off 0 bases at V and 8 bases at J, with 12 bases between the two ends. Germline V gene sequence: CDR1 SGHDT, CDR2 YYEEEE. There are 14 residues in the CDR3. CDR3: CASSLGPLGDEQFF. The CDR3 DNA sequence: TGTGCCAGCAGCTTGGGACCCTTGGGCGATGAGCAGTTCTTC.

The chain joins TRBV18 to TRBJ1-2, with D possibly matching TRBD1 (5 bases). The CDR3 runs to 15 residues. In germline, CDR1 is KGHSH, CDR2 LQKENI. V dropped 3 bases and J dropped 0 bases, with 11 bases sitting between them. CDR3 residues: CASSPRLGANYGYTF. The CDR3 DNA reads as TGTGCCAGCTCACCTCGATTAGGGGCTAACTATGGCTACACCTTC.

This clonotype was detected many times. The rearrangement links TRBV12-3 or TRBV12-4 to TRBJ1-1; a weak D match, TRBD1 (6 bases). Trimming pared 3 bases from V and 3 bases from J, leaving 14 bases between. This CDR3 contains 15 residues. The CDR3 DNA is TGTGCCAGCAGTTTTTCAAAGACAGGAGACACTGAAGCTTTCTTT. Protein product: CASSFSKTGDTEAFF.

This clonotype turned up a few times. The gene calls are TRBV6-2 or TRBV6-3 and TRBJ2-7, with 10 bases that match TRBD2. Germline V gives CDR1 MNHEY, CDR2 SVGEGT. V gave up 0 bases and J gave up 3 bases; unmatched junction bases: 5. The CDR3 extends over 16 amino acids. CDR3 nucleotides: TGTGCCAGCAGTTACTCGAATGGACTAGCGGTCTACGAGCAGTACTTC. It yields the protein CASSYSNGLAVYEQYF.

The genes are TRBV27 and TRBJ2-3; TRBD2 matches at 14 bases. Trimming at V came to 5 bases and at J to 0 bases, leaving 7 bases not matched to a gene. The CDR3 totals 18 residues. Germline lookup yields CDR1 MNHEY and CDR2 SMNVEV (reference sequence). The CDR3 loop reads CASSTGLAGESSTDTQYF. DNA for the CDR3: TGTGCCAGCAGTACGGGACTAGCGGGGGAGTCTAGCACAGATACGCAGTATTTT.

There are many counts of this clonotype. The CDR3 protein is CSVDGTGNEQYF. The CDR3 DNA is TGCAGCGTTGACGGGACAGGGAACGAGCAGTACTTC. V is TRBV29-1 and J is TRBJ2-7; 9 bases line up with TRBD1. Germline V gene data show CDR1 as SQVTM and CDR2 as ANQGSEA. V trimming: 3 bases; J trimming: 5 bases; junction bases outside the gene matches: 2. The CDR3 consists of 12 residues.

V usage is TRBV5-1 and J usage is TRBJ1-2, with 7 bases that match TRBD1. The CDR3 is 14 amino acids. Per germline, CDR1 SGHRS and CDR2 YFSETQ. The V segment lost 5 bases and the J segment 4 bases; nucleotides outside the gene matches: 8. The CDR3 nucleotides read TGCGCCAGCAGACCAACCGGGACAGTCTATGGCTACACCTTC. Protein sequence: CASRPTGTVYGYTF.

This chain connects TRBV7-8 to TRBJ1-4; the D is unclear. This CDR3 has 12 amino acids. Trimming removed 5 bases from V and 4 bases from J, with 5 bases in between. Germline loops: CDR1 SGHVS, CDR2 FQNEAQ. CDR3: CASSRFNEKLFF. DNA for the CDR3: TGTGCCAGCAGCCGCTTTAATGAAAAACTGTTTTTT.

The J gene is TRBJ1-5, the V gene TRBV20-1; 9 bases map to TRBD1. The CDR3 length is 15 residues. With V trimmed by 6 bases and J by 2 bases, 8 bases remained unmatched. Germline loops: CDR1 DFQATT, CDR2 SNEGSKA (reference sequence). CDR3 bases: TGCAGTGCACCCCCGGGGGACAGGGGCAATCAGCCCCAGCATTTT. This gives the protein CSAPPGDRGNQPQHF.

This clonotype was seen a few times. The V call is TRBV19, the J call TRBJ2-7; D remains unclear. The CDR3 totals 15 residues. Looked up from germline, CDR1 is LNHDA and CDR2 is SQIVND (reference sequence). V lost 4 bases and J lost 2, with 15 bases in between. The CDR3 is CASSKVFGSPYEQYF. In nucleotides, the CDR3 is TGTGCCAGTAGTAAAGTGTTTGGCAGCCCCTACGAGCAGTACTTC.

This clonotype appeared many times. CDR3 coding DNA: TGTGCCACCAGCTCTCACAAGGGGAGGGTTGGAAACACCATATATTTT. Translating it yields CATSSHKGRVGNTIYF. The V call is TRBV15, the J call TRBJ1-3; possible D gene TRBD1, 5 bases. The CDR3 runs 16 residues. Germline loops: CDR1 LNHNV, CDR2 YYDKDF (reference sequence). V lost 5 bases to trimming and J lost 3 bases, with 17 bases between them.

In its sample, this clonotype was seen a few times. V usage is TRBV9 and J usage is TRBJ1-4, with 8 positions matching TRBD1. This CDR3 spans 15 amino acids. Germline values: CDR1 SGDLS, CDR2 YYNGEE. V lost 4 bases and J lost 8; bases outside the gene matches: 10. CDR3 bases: TGTGCCAGCAGCTCGCGCGACAGGGGCGTCGAAAAACTGTTTTTT. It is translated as CASSSRDRGVEKLFF.

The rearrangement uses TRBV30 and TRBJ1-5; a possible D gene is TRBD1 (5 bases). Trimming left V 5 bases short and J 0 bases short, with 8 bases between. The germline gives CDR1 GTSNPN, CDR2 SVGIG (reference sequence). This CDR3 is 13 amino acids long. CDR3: CAWGHPSNQPQHF. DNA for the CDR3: TGTGCCTGGGGACACCCTAGCAATCAGCCCCAGCATTTT.

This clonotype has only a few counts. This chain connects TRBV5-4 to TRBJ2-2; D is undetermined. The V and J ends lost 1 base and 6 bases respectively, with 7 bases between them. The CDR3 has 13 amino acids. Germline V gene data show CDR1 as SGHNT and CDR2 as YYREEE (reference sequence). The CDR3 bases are TGTGCCAGCAGCTTGAGGTCCGCCGGGGAGCTGTTTTTT. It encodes CASSLRSAGELFF.

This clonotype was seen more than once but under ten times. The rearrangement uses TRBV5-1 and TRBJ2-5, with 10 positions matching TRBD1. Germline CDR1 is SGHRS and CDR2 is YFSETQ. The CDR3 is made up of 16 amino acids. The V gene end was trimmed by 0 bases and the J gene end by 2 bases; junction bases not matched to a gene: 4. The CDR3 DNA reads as TGCGCCAGCAGCTTGGCCGGGACAGGGGAACAAGAGACCCAGTACTTC. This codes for CASSLAGTGEQETQYF.

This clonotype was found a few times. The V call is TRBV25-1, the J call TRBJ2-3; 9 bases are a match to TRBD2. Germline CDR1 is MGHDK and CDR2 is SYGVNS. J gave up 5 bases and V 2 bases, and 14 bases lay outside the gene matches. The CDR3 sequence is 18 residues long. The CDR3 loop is CASSEGDSGRGRRDTQYF. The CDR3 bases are TGTGCCAGCAGTGAAGGGGATAGCGGGAGAGGGCGAAGAGATACGCAGTATTTT.

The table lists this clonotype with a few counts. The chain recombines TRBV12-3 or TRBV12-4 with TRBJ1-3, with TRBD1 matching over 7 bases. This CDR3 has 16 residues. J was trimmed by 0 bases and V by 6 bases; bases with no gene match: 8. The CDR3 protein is CASRRRQGSSGNTIYF. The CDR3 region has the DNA TGTGCCAGCAGGCGAAGACAGGGCAGCTCTGGAAACACCATATATTTT.

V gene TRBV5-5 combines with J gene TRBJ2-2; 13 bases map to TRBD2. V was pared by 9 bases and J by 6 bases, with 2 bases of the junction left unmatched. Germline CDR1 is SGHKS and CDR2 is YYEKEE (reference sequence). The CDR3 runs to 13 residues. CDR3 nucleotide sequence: TGTGCCACGGGACTAGCGGGGTCCGGGGAGCTGTTTTTT. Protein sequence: CATGLAGSGELFF.

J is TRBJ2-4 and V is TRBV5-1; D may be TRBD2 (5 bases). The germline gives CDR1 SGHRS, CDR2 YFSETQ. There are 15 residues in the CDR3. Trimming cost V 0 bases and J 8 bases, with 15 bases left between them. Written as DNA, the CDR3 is TGCGCCAGCAGCTTGGACAGTATCGGGATGGACATTCAGTACTTC. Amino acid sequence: CASSLDSIGMDIQYF.

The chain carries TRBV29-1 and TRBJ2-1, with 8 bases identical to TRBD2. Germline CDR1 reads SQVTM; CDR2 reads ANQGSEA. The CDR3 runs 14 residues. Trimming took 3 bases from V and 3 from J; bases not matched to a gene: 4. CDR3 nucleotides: TGCAGCGTTGAGGGACTAGGGCTCTACAATGAGCAGTTCTTC. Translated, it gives CSVEGLGLYNEQFF.